Listed here are 9 T cell receptor beta chains from one sample, sequenced in a study of CD8+ T cells in alopecia areata. Investigators isolated RNA and reverse transcribed it into cDNA to act as the sequencing template. The assay was immunoSEQ multiplex PCR, and TCRdb's table has in-frame clones only and misses some. The sample includes over 150,000 clones, roughly three fifths of them seen just once. Sequencing was done on a sample of CD8+ T cells sorted from blood. The receptors were sampled from a human donor in good health.

The gene calls are TRBV18 and TRBJ2-4; the D gene is possibly TRBD2 (5 bases). Germline V gene sequence: CDR1 KGHSH, CDR2 LQKENI. The CDR3 contains 15 residues. The V and J ends lost 3 bases and 1 base respectively, with 10 bases between them. The CDR3 DNA sequence: TGTGCCAGCTCACCGGCCGGGATGGCCAAAAACATTCAGTACTTC. This codes for CASSPAGMAKNIQYF.

The chain combines TRBV6-1 with TRBJ2-7; D not resolved. V lost 3 bases to trimming and J lost 5 bases, with 8 bases between them. Germline lookup yields CDR1 MNHNS and CDR2 SASEGT. The CDR3 length is 12 residues. Here the CDR3 DNA reads TGTGCCAGCAGTGACCCTGTGAACGAGCAGTACTTC. Its protein is CASSDPVNEQYF.

The V call is TRBV15, the J call TRBJ2-5, with D possibly being TRBD2 (5 bases). Germline CDR1 reads LNHNV; CDR2 reads YYDKDF (reference sequence). V lost 0 bases and J 5 bases, leaving 16 bases between the germline ends. This CDR3 spans 16 amino acids. CDR3 sequence: CATSREFGINGETQYF. In DNA form, the CDR3 reads TGTGCCACCAGCAGAGAATTCGGGATCAACGGGGAGACCCAGTACTTC. Full variable domain (rest looked up from reference TRBV15 and TRBJ2-5): DAMVIQNPRYQVTQFGKPVTLSCSQTLNHNVMYWYQQKSSQAPKLLFHYYDKDFNNEADTPDNFQSRRPNTSFCFLDIRSPGLGDTAMYLCATSREFGINGETQYFGPGTRLLVL.

This sequence joins TRBV11-2 and TRBJ2-7; 10 bases line up with TRBD1. The CDR3 totals 17 residues. V was pared by 3 bases and J by 0 bases, with 8 bases of the junction left unmatched. Germline-derived CDR1 and CDR2 are SGHAT and FQNNGV. This CDR3 is CASSFETGGLSSYEQYF. The CDR3, as DNA: TGTGCCAGCAGCTTTGAGACAGGGGGCCTGAGCTCCTACGAGCAGTACTTC.

The chain has TRBV28 and TRBJ1-2; D possibly corresponds to TRBD1 (6 bases). CDR3 length: 14 residues. Looked up from germline, CDR1 is MDHEN and CDR2 is SYDVKM. Trimming took 2 bases from V and 4 from J, leaving 11 bases between them. Here the CDR3 DNA reads TGTGCCAGCAGTTTAACCGGGGGCACCTATGGCTACACCTTC. Amino acid sequence: CASSLTGGTYGYTF.

This clone ranks as medium-sized. The chain combines TRBV6-4 with TRBJ2-3; 10 positions agree with TRBD2. Per germline, CDR1 MRHNA and CDR2 SNTAGT. With 6 bases clipped from V and 4 bases from J, the junction kept 4 bases outside the gene matches. CDR3 length: 14 amino acids. The CDR3 sequence: CASSSSGGADTQYF. The CDR3 DNA is TGTGCCAGCAGCAGCAGCGGGGGGGCAGATACGCAGTATTTT.

This clone has just one count. This chain uses TRBV27 with TRBJ2-3; 8 bases align to TRBD1. Germline loops: CDR1 MNHEY, CDR2 SMNVEV (reference sequence). V lost 8 bases and J lost 4; bases outside the gene matches: 17. CDR3 length: 17 residues. The CDR3 nucleotides read TGTGCCAGCGAGCCCCGAGGGGGACAGGTTTTCGCAGATACGCAGTATTTT. Protein sequence: CASEPRGGQVFADTQYF.

J is TRBJ2-2 and V is TRBV7-2, with 7 bases identical to TRBD2. With V trimmed by 11 bases and J by 1 base, 4 bases remained unmatched. There are 13 residues in the CDR3. The germline CDR1 and CDR2 sequences are SGHTA and FQGNSA. The CDR3 loop is CAARGENTGELFF. The CDR3 DNA sequence: TGTGCCGCACGGGGGGAGAACACCGGGGAGCTGTTTTTT.

With respect to this clone: Other DNA sequences in the same sample also yield this CDR3. The chain joins TRBV29-1 to TRBJ2-7; perhaps TRBD1 as D (6 bases). CDR1 and CDR2 (germline): SQVTM, ANQGSEA. With 0 bases removed from V and 4 bases from J, the gap between germline ends came to 7 bases. CDR3 length: 12 residues. The CDR3 region has the DNA TGCAGCGTTGAAGAGGGGGCATACGAGCAGTACTTC. This sequence encodes CSVEEGAYEQYF.